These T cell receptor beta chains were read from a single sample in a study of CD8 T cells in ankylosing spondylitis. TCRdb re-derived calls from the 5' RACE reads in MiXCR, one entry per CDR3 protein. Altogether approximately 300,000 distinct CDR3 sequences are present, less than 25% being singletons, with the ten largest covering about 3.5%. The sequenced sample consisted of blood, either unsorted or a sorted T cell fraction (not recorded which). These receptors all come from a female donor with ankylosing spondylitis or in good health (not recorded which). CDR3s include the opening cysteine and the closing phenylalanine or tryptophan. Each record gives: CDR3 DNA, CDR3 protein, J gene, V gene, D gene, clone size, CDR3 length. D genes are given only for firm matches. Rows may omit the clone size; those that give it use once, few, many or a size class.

DNA: TGCAGCGCCCGGACAGCAACTAATGAAAAACTGTTTTTT; CDR3: CSARTATNEKLFF; J: TRBJ1-4; V: TRBV29-1; D: .; size: .; length: 13
DNA: TGCGCCAGCAGCCAAGAAGCGTATCCCTCGAAAGGGACCCAGTACTTC; CDR3: CASSQEAYPSKGTQYF; J: TRBJ2-5; V: TRBV4-3; D: .; size: .; length: 16
DNA: TGTGCCAGCAGCTCAGGACTAGCGGGAGTGTCAGATACGCAGTATTTT; CDR3: CASSSGLAGVSDTQYF; J: TRBJ2-3; V: TRBV7-2; D: TRBD2; size: .; length: 16
DNA: TGCAGTGCTAGAAAGTTCCGGGACGGACCTCAAGAGACCCAGTACTTC; CDR3: CSARKFRDGPQETQYF; J: TRBJ2-5; V: TRBV20-1; D: .; size: many; length: 16
DNA: TGTGCCAGCAGCCTAAGCGGGGATGAGCAGTTCTTC; CDR3: CASSLSGDEQFF; J: TRBJ2-1; V: TRBV7-3; D: TRBD2; size: .; length: 12
DNA: TGTGCCAGCAGTTACGAGGGCCAAGAGACCCAGTACTTC; CDR3: CASSYEGQETQYF; J: TRBJ2-5; V: TRBV6-5; D: .; size: .; length: 13
DNA: TGTGCCAGCAGTCCTAATGGAGCCCGGGACTTCGGCACCCAGTACTTC; CDR3: CASSPNGARDFGTQYF; J: TRBJ2-5; V: TRBV6-1; D: .; size: .; length: 16
DNA: TGTGCCAGCAGTGAACAGGGACGGGGCAGGGGTATTCAGTACTTC; CDR3: CASSEQGRGRGIQYF; J: TRBJ2-4; V: TRBV6-1; D: .; size: few; length: 15
DNA: TGTGCCAGCAGTTACGGGACTAGCGGGATTGGATACGAGCAGTACTTC; CDR3: CASSYGTSGIGYEQYF; J: TRBJ2-7; V: TRBV6-5; D: TRBD2; size: few; length: 16
DNA: TGTGCCAGCAGTTTCCTAGCGGGAGCGCAAGATTTGGGAGAGACCCAGTACTTC; CDR3: CASSFLAGAQDLGETQYF; J: TRBJ2-5; V: TRBV12-3/TRBV12-4; D: TRBD2; size: .; length: 18
DNA: TGTGCCAGCAGTCTCAAGGGCTTGGAGACCCAGTACTTC; CDR3: CASSLKGLETQYF; J: TRBJ2-5; V: TRBV12-3/TRBV12-4; D: .; size: .; length: 13
DNA: TGTGCCAGCAGCTTGGCACTAGCGGGAGGGGATACGCAGTATTTT; CDR3: CASSLALAGGDTQYF; J: TRBJ2-3; V: TRBV5-5; D: TRBD2; size: .; length: 15
DNA: TGCGCCAGCAGCTGGACAGGGGTGGCGGATGGAAACACCATATATTTT; CDR3: CASSWTGVADGNTIYF; J: TRBJ1-3; V: TRBV5-1; D: TRBD1; size: .; length: 16
DNA: TGTGCCAGCCTCCCTAGCGGGCCCTCCTACGAGCAGTACTTC; CDR3: CASLPSGPSYEQYF; J: TRBJ2-7; V: TRBV6-4; D: TRBD2; size: .; length: 14
DNA: TGTGCCAGCAGCCGCGGGATCGTGTACACTGAAGCTTTCTTT; CDR3: CASSRGIVYTEAFF; J: TRBJ1-1; V: TRBV7-2; D: .; size: many; length: 14
DNA: TGTGCCAGCAGTTACTCAAGGTCGAGAACCTTCACAGATACGCAGTATTTT; CDR3: CASSYSRSRTFTDTQYF; J: TRBJ2-3; V: TRBV6-5; D: .; size: .; length: 17
DNA: TGTGCCAGCTCAGAAAGTTGGGAGGACGAGCAGTACTTC; CDR3: CASSESWEDEQYF; J: TRBJ2-7; V: TRBV18; D: .; size: few; length: 13
DNA: TGTGCCAGCAGCGTACGACCGCGTTACGAGCAGTACTTC; CDR3: CASSVRPRYEQYF; J: TRBJ2-7; V: TRBV9; D: .; size: few; length: 13
DNA: TGCAGCGTGACAGGGTTCTCTAACTATGGCTACACCTTC; CDR3: CSVTGFSNYGYTF; J: TRBJ1-2; V: TRBV29-1; D: TRBD1; size: .; length: 13
DNA: TGTGCCAGCAGTTTTTCTTCGGACAGGGGAGGTGGTCAGCCCCAGCATTTT; CDR3: CASSFSSDRGGGQPQHF; J: TRBJ1-5; V: TRBV6-5; D: TRBD1; size: .; length: 17
DNA: TGCAGTGCTCACCGGCAGGGGGACTACGAGCAGTACTTC; CDR3: CSAHRQGDYEQYF; J: TRBJ2-7; V: TRBV20-1; D: TRBD1; size: few; length: 13
DNA: TGTGCCAGCAGCTTGGGGGACAGGGGATCCCACGAGCAGTACTTC; CDR3: CASSLGDRGSHEQYF; J: TRBJ2-7; V: TRBV7-9; D: TRBD1; size: .; length: 15
DNA: TGTGCCAGCAGTTACTCTTTCGCGACAGGGAATGGCTACACCTTC; CDR3: CASSYSFATGNGYTF; J: TRBJ1-2; V: TRBV6-5; D: TRBD1; size: many; length: 15
DNA: TGTGCCATCAGGCCTAGCGGAGGAAACAATGAGCAGTTCTTC; CDR3: CAIRPSGGNNEQFF; J: TRBJ2-1; V: TRBV10-3; D: TRBD2; size: many; length: 14
DNA: TGCGCCAGCAGCTGGGACGGTGAAGCTTTCTTT; CDR3: CASSWDGEAFF; J: TRBJ1-1; V: TRBV5-1; D: .; size: .; length: 11
DNA: TGCAGTGCTAGTGGTAGGCGAGCGGGAAGGGGATACGAGCAGTACTTC; CDR3: CSASGRRAGRGYEQYF; J: TRBJ2-7; V: TRBV20-1; D: TRBD2; size: .; length: 16
DNA: TGTGCCAGCAGCTTAGTGCGGCAGAACTACGAGCAGTACTTC; CDR3: CASSLVRQNYEQYF; J: TRBJ2-7; V: TRBV7-2; D: .; size: .; length: 14
DNA: TGCAGTGCCAGGGAAATCGGGACTTTTGGAGCTTTCTTT; CDR3: CSAREIGTFGAFF; J: TRBJ1-1; V: TRBV20-1; D: .; size: .; length: 13
DNA: TGCAGTGCCCAGGTACCGGGACAATACTACAATGAGCAGTTCTTC; CDR3: CSAQVPGQYYNEQFF; J: TRBJ2-1; V: TRBV20-1; D: .; size: .; length: 15
DNA: TGTGCCAGCAGCTTGGTGTCGAGGAGCGAAGCTTTCTTT; CDR3: CASSLVSRSEAFF; J: TRBJ1-1; V: TRBV5-6; D: .; size: few; length: 13
DNA: TGCGCCGCAAGCAGTACAGCGGGAGCGCTTGAGCAGTTCTTC; CDR3: CAASSTAGALEQFF; J: TRBJ2-1; V: TRBV5-1; D: TRBD2; size: few; length: 14
DNA: TGTGCCAGCAGTTACTCTCGAGGGACCGCCAATCAGCCCCAGCATTTT; CDR3: CASSYSRGTANQPQHF; J: TRBJ1-5; V: TRBV6-2/TRBV6-3; D: .; size: few; length: 16
DNA: TGTGCCAGCAGTTTCGGACAGGCGGGAAGCAATCAGCCCCAGCATTTT; CDR3: CASSFGQAGSNQPQHF; J: TRBJ1-5; V: TRBV12-3/TRBV12-4; D: TRBD1; size: .; length: 16
DNA: TGTGCCTGGACCATCGTACTAGGGGGTGGCAATTCACCCCTCCACTTT; CDR3: CAWTIVLGGGNSPLHF; J: TRBJ1-6; V: TRBV30; D: .; size: .; length: 16
DNA: TGTGCCAGCAGCCAAGCGGACAGGGCCCACTATGGCTACACCTTC; CDR3: CASSQADRAHYGYTF; J: TRBJ1-2; V: TRBV3-1; D: TRBD1; size: few; length: 15
DNA: TGCGCCAGCAGCTGGGGACTAGCGATTAACACAGATACGCAGTATTTT; CDR3: CASSWGLAINTDTQYF; J: TRBJ2-3; V: TRBV5-1; D: TRBD2; size: .; length: 16
DNA: TGTGCCAGCAGTTACTCTCGGCGGAGGATGAACACTGAAGCTTTCTTT; CDR3: CASSYSRRRMNTEAFF; J: TRBJ1-1; V: TRBV6-5; D: .; size: .; length: 16
DNA: TGTGCCAGCAGTGTATCGGACAGGGGAACCGGGGAGCTGTTTTTT; CDR3: CASSVSDRGTGELFF; J: TRBJ2-2; V: TRBV6-1; D: TRBD1; size: .; length: 15
DNA: TGTGCCAGCAGCTCGCTGGGTCTAATCTCTGGGGCCAACGTCCTGACTTTC; CDR3: CASSSLGLISGANVLTF; J: TRBJ2-6; V: TRBV5-6; D: .; size: .; length: 17
DNA: TGTGCCAGCAGTGCCGTAGGGCTGGGCTACAATGAGCAGTTCTTC; CDR3: CASSAVGLGYNEQFF; J: TRBJ2-1; V: TRBV12-3/TRBV12-4; D: .; size: .; length: 15
DNA: TGTGCCAGCAGCCAAGATGGGACAGGGGCTGGAAACACCATATATTTT; CDR3: CASSQDGTGAGNTIYF; J: TRBJ1-3; V: TRBV4-2; D: TRBD1; size: many; length: 16